What follows are 26 T cell receptor beta chains derived from one specimen sequenced in a study of T cell changes during pregnancy in multiple sclerosis. Libraries were prepared by immunoSEQ multiplex PCR; TCRdb keeps only in-frame clonotypes and omits some of them. The table shows tens of thousands of clones, with 75% to 95% occurring only once. The sample in question was CD4+ T cells from peripheral blood mononuclear cells, obtained in the first trimester of pregnancy. The receptors come from a female donor in good health, enrolled as a control in a pregnancy study.

This clone was counted a single time. The V and J genes are TRBV28 and TRBJ1-1; TRBD1 is a possible D gene (5 bases). CDR3 length: 13 amino acids. The germline V gene has CDR1 MDHEN and CDR2 SYDVKM. V was shortened by 7 bases and J by 0 bases, with 9 bases between the two germline ends. The CDR3 DNA reads TGTGCCAGCACCGCACAGGTGAACACTGAAGCTTTCTTT. Translated, it gives CASTAQVNTEAFF. Combining the CDR3 with reference TRBV28 and TRBJ1-1 gives the whole variable domain DVKVTQSSRYLVKRTGEKVFLECVQDMDHENMFWYRQDPGLGLRLIYFSYDVKMKEKGDIPEGYSVSREKKERFSLILESASTNQTSMYLCASTAQVNTEAFFGQGTRLTVV.

V usage is TRBV4-3 and J usage is TRBJ2-3; D possibly corresponds to TRBD1 (6 bases). The CDR3 runs to 15 residues. V lost 1 base to trimming and J lost 6 bases, with 14 bases between them. Per germline, CDR1 LGHNA and CDR2 YSLEER. The CDR3 DNA sequence: TGCGCCAGCAGCCAAGGAGGCAGGGGACCCGATACGCAGTATTTT. This translates into CASSQGGRGPDTQYF.

The chain uses TRBV6-1 and TRBJ2-3; 9 positions match TRBD1. This CDR3 spans 14 amino acids. V trimming: 6 bases; J trimming: 4 bases; junction bases outside the gene matches: 5. Per the germline V gene, CDR1 is MNHNS and CDR2 is SASEGT. This chain's CDR3 is CASSSGQGADTQYF. In DNA, the CDR3 is TGTGCCAGCAGCTCGGGACAGGGTGCAGATACGCAGTATTTT.

The rearrangement uses TRBV11-3 and TRBJ2-1, with a weak D call TRBD2 (6 bases). The CDR3 loop spans 13 amino acids. Germline assignment: CDR1 SGHNT and CDR2 YENEEA. Deletions cut 3 bases from V and 7 bases from J, with 10 bases between. The CDR3 loop is CASSLDYGNEQFF. The CDR3 nucleotides read TGTGCCAGCAGCTTGGACTACGGGAATGAGCAGTTCTTC.

The chain carries TRBV20-1 and TRBJ1-2, with TRBD1 as a possible D gene (5 bases). CDR1 is DFQATT, CDR2 SNEGSKA, per germline (reference sequence). The CDR3 has 11 residues. V was pared by 5 bases and J by 5 bases, with 9 bases between. In nucleotides, the CDR3 is TGCAGTGCTGTCAGGGCTTATGGCTACACCTTC. Encoded protein: CSAVRAYGYTF.

The chain employs TRBV4-3 and TRBJ1-4; 7 nucleotides line up with TRBD1. CDR1 and CDR2 (germline): LGHNA, YSLEER. The CDR3 extends over 14 amino acids. The junction had 2 bases not matched to a gene; V was cut back by 2 bases and J by 5 bases. This CDR3 reads CASSQTDRNEKLFF. CDR3 DNA sequence: TGCGCCAGCAGCCAAACGGACAGGAATGAAAAACTGTTTTTT.

The genes are TRBV28 and TRBJ1-6, with TRBD1 matching 9 bases. Germline CDR1 is MDHEN and CDR2 is SYDVKM. The CDR3 runs 16 residues. V dropped 6 bases and J dropped 4; count of bases not matched to a gene: 7. The CDR3 loop is CASRGRDRAYNSPLHF. CDR3 coding DNA: TGTGCCAGCAGGGGCCGGGACAGGGCTTATAATTCACCCCTCCACTTT.

The V and J genes are TRBV6-1 and TRBJ2-7, with D unclear. Germline V gives CDR1 MNHNS, CDR2 SASEGT. There are 16 residues in the CDR3. V lost 1 base to trimming and J lost 0 bases, with 13 bases between them. CDR3 loop: CASSEDSTLFSYEQYF. For the CDR3, the DNA is TGTGCCAGCAGTGAAGATAGTACTCTTTTCTCCTACGAGCAGTACTTC.

The chain has TRBV9 and TRBJ1-5; D might be TRBD1 (6 bases). Trimming cost V 3 bases and J 4 bases, with 14 bases left between them. The CDR3 consists of 15 residues. CDR1 is SGDLS and CDR2 is YYNGEE in the germline V gene. In DNA, the CDR3 is TGTGCCAGCAGCGCCCAGGGGTTTGTTAATCAGCCCCAGCATTTT. Encoded protein: CASSAQGFVNQPQHF.

The rearrangement links TRBV18 to TRBJ2-1; tentative D call: TRBD1 (6 bases). V gave up 4 bases and J gave up 8 bases, with 15 bases separating them. CDR1 is KGHSH and CDR2 is LQKENI in the germline V gene. The CDR3 totals 14 residues. Written as DNA, the CDR3 is TGTGCCAGCTCACGGCGTCAGGGGTTTGATGAGCAGTTCTTC. Amino acids: CASSRRQGFDEQFF.

The CDR3 DNA reads as TGTGCCAGCAGCTTGTTATACGGGGAAATCTACGAGCAGTACTTC. It encodes CASSLLYGEIYEQYF. V is TRBV5-4 and J is TRBJ2-7; tentative D call: TRBD2 (5 bases). Trimming removed 1 base from V and 3 bases from J, with 14 bases in between. The V gene's germline CDR1 is SGHNT and CDR2 YYREEE (reference sequence). The CDR3 covers 15 residues.

The chain links TRBV27 to TRBJ1-5; D remains unclear. The V gene lost 5 bases and the J gene lost 3 bases, with 17 bases spanning the gap. Germline-derived CDR1 and CDR2 are MNHEY and SMNVEV (reference sequence). The CDR3 spans 16 residues. The CDR3 protein is CASSPPPAGFNQPQHF. The CDR3 region has the DNA TGTGCCAGCAGTCCCCCCCCGGCGGGGTTCAATCAGCCCCAGCATTTT.

V and J are TRBV6-4 and TRBJ2-5, with a possible D match to TRBD2 (5 bases). V was trimmed by 4 bases and J by 7 bases, leaving 13 bases between them. Germline V gene data show CDR1 as MRHNA and CDR2 as SNTAGT. The length of the CDR3 is 13 residues. The CDR3, as DNA: TGTGCCAGCAGTGCAACAGTCGAGGGGACCCAGTACTTC. Translating it yields CASSATVEGTQYF.

This clone appeared a single time. The V and J genes are TRBV18 and TRBJ2-3, with 7 bases fitting TRBD2. The germline V gene encodes CDR1 KGHSH and CDR2 LQKENI. The CDR3 has 19 amino acids. The V segment lost 3 bases and the J segment 2 bases; nucleotides outside the gene matches: 17. The CDR3 sequence: CASSPTPGSGGLTTDTQYF. As DNA, the CDR3 is TGTGCCAGCTCACCCACCCCAGGGTCGGGGGGACTAACCACAGATACGCAGTATTTT.

J is TRBJ2-3 and V is TRBV27; TRBD2 agrees at 12 bases. Germline lookup yields CDR1 MNHEY and CDR2 SMNVEV (reference sequence). The CDR3 runs to 18 residues. The ends lost 0 bases at V and 2 bases at J; junction bases unmatched: 6. The CDR3 DNA reads as TGTGCCAGCAGTTTATCGGAGACTAGCGGGGGCCCCACAGATACGCAGTATTTT. It yields the protein CASSLSETSGGPTDTQYF.

The chain combines TRBV7-2 with TRBJ1-1, with D maybe TRBD1 (6 bases). V lost 1 base and J lost 0, with 6 bases in between. Germline-derived CDR1 and CDR2 are SGHTA and FQGNSA. CDR3 length equals 14 residues. As DNA, the CDR3 is TGTGCCAGCAGCTTAGGGGGGCTGAACACTGAAGCTTTCTTT. Its protein is CASSLGGLNTEAFF.

This clone was seen just once. In nucleotides, the CDR3 is TGTGCCAGCAGTTTATCTGGACAGGGTCAGCAGTACTTC. Its protein product is CASSLSGQGQQYF. This chain connects TRBV27 to TRBJ2-7; 8 nucleotides match TRBD1. The CDR3 spans 13 residues. V was clipped by 0 bases and J by 8 bases; unmatched bases: 3. CDR1 and CDR2 from the germline V gene are MNHEY and SMNVEV (reference sequence).

The chain uses TRBV14 and TRBJ2-7; TRBD1 matches 9 bases. Germline CDR1 SGHDN, CDR2 FVKESK. The CDR3 has 15 residues. Trimming removed 7 bases from V and 4 bases from J; junction bases left unmatched: 11. DNA of the CDR3: TGTGCCAGCAACAAACCCGGACAGGGGAGTTACGAGCAGTACTTC. Protein: CASNKPGQGSYEQYF.

The chain recombines TRBV5-1 with TRBJ2-5; 9 bases are a match to TRBD2. V trimming: 0 bases; J trimming: 4 bases; junction bases outside the gene matches: 7. Germline values: CDR1 SGHRS, CDR2 YFSETQ. The CDR3 has 16 amino acids. CDR3 DNA: TGCGCCAGCAGCTTGGGCCCAGCGGGGGGACTAGAGACCCAGTACTTC. Encoded protein: CASSLGPAGGLETQYF.

There are a few counts of this clone. One end of the junction is discordant with germline, which a read error may explain. The chain links TRBV7-7 to TRBJ1-5, with 9 nucleotides matching TRBD1. The CDR3 is 17 residues long. Germline V CDR1 and CDR2: SSHAT, FNYEAQ (reference sequence). CDR3 in amino acids: CASSPSLWTGERQPQHF. As DNA, the CDR3 is TGTGCTAGCAGCCCGAGCCTCTGGACAGGGGAGAGGCAGCCCCAGCATTTT.

The V call is TRBV6-5, the J call TRBJ1-2, with a tentative D call TRBD1 (5 bases). The CDR3 is 13 residues long. V gave up 5 bases and J gave up 2 bases, with 9 bases separating them. Germline assignment: CDR1 MNHEY and CDR2 SVGAGI. The CDR3 here is CASSQTANYGYTF. In nucleotides, the CDR3 is TGTGCCAGCAGTCAGACAGCGAACTATGGCTACACCTTC.

V gene TRBV5-4 combines with J gene TRBJ2-5, with D possibly matching TRBD1 (6 bases). Trimming left V 2 bases short and J 0 bases short, with 8 bases between. The length of the CDR3 is 14 residues. In germline, CDR1 is SGHNT, CDR2 YYREEE (reference sequence). CDR3 in amino acids: CASSLGQNQETQYF. CDR3 DNA: TGTGCCAGCAGCTTAGGACAGAACCAAGAGACCCAGTACTTC. Full variable domain (outside the CDR3, taken from reference TRBV5-4 and TRBJ2-5): ETGVTQSPTHLIKTRGQQVTLRCSSQSGHNTVSWYQQALGQGPQFIFQYYREEENGRGNFPPRFSGLQFPNYSSELNVNALELDDSALYLCASSLGQNQETQYFGPGTRLLVL.

This chain links TRBV5-1 with TRBJ2-7, with a tentative D call TRBD2 (5 bases). Trimming removed 0 bases from V and 6 bases from J, with 16 bases in between. Germline V lookup: CDR1 SGHRS, CDR2 YFSETQ. This CDR3 is 15 amino acids long. The CDR3 region has the DNA TGCGCCAGCAGCTTGGATGGAGGAAACGCTCCCGAGCAGTACTTC. Its translation is CASSLDGGNAPEQYF.

The rearrangement joins TRBV11-2 to TRBJ2-1; TRBD2 aligns across 10 bases. The trim removed 5 bases at V and 3 bases at J, leaving 13 bases unmatched. Germline assignment: CDR1 SGHAT and CDR2 FQNNGV. This CDR3 region has 18 residues. CDR3 in DNA: TGTGCCAGCAGCCTCCAGGGAGCGGGGGGGCTATTCTACAATGAGCAGTTCTTC. It yields the protein CASSLQGAGGLFYNEQFF.

V and J are TRBV11-2 and TRBJ2-2; 9 nucleotides match TRBD2. CDR3 length: 18 amino acids. The germline gives CDR1 SGHAT, CDR2 FQNNGV. The V segment lost 1 base and the J segment 5 bases; nucleotides outside the gene matches: 11. The CDR3 loop is CASSLVWGTSYTTGELFF. CDR3 bases: TGTGCCAGCAGCTTAGTATGGGGGACTAGCTACACTACCGGGGAGCTGTTTTTT. Full variable domain (outside the CDR3, taken from reference TRBV11-2 and TRBJ2-2): EAGVAQSPRYKIIEKRQSVAFWCNPISGHATLYWYQQILGQGPKLLIQFQNNGVVDDSQLPKDRFSAERLKGVDSTLKIQPAKLEDSAVYLCASSLVWGTSYTTGELFFGEGSRLTVL.

This rearrangement joins TRBV4-2 to TRBJ2-5; TRBD2 matches at 9 bases. The CDR3 is made up of 18 amino acids. CDR1 LGHNA and CDR2 YNFKEQ come from the germline V gene. V was pared by 1 base and J by 5 bases, with 14 bases of the junction left unmatched. Here the CDR3 reads CASSQVSGKAGGLETQYF. DNA for the CDR3: TGTGCCAGCAGCCAAGTCTCGGGAAAAGCGGGGGGTCTTGAGACCCAGTACTTC.